The T cell receptor beta chain described here comes from a study of cytomegalovirus exposure and HLA in healthy donors. This CDR3 is built from 13 residues. Germline CDR1 ENHRY, CDR2 SYGVKD. Unmatched junction bases numbered 0, after V lost 4 bases and J lost 1 base. The PCR ran on 60 Vbeta and 13 Jbeta primers. Produced via immunoSEQ multiplex PCR; TCRdb's table is partial and in-frame only. The table shows 250,000 to 350,000 clones, with roughly 80% occurring only once. Study outcomes and limitations: Sequencing likely produced, as an artifact, a cluster of highly shared sequence variants. In vitro experiments confirmed that a few CMV-associated chains were specific for CMV antigens. Usually a TCR sequence was rare, but some public TCRs were found in many donors. The study designated fewer than 200 TCR beta chains cytomegalovirus-associated.

A remark on this clone: Antigen unknown.

The receptor was isolated from a girl under 10 years old in good health and CMV-seronegative. Sequencing used PBMCs. This chain uses TRBV10-3 with TRBJ2-5; 7 bases match TRBD2. The chain's CDR3 is CAISGEGQETQYF. For the CDR3, the DNA is TGTGCCATCAGTGGGGAGGGCCAAGAGACCCAGTACTTC.